These T cell receptor beta chains were read from a single sample in a study of shared clonotypes between healthy human individuals. Generated by immunoSEQ multiplex PCR, the TCRdb table keeps only in-frame clones and is missing some. The repertoire consists of about 990,000 clones, with around three quarters occurring once and the leading ten covering around 0.6%. The sequenced material came from memory CD4+ T cells from PBMCs. These receptor sequences come from a young man in good health. Some clones in this sample may be carry-over from other donors' samples. Both conserved end residues are part of each CDR3. Fields, in order: J gene, clone size, V gene, D gene, CDR3 protein, CDR3 DNA. D genes are given only for firm matches. Only some rows state a clone size, as once, few, many or a class for expanded clones.

j_gene: TRBJ1-3
abundance: NA
v_gene: TRBV7-9
d_gene: NA
CDR3aa: CASSVGSSGNTIYF
CDR3nt: TGTGCCAGCTCCGTGGGGAGCTCTGGAAACACCATATATTTT

j_gene: TRBJ1-1
abundance: NA
v_gene: TRBV5-1
d_gene: NA
CDR3aa: CASSEGGNTEAFF
CDR3nt: TGCGCCAGCAGCGAAGGGGGGAACACTGAAGCTTTCTTT

j_gene: TRBJ2-7
abundance: NA
v_gene: TRBV5-1
d_gene: TRBD1
CDR3aa: CASSTTGGGGFEQYF
CDR3nt: TGCGCCAGCAGCACGACAGGGGGCGGTGGATTCGAGCAGTACTTC

j_gene: TRBJ2-3
abundance: NA
v_gene: TRBV2
d_gene: NA
CDR3aa: CASTETQFPGASTDTQYF
CDR3nt: TGTGCCAGCACTGAAACCCAGTTCCCCGGAGCGAGCACAGATACGCAGTATTTT

j_gene: TRBJ2-1
abundance: NA
v_gene: TRBV10-3
d_gene: TRBD2
CDR3aa: CAISEPGLARQVGQFF
CDR3nt: TGTGCCATCAGTGAACCGGGACTAGCGAGACAAGTCGGGCAGTTCTTC

j_gene: TRBJ1-1
abundance: few
v_gene: TRBV7-8
d_gene: NA
CDR3aa: CASSLRRVLNTEAFF
CDR3nt: TGTGCCAGCAGCTTACGTAGGGTGTTGAACACTGAAGCTTTCTTT

j_gene: TRBJ1-1
abundance: NA
v_gene: TRBV5-1
d_gene: NA
CDR3aa: CASRQEATEAFF
CDR3nt: TGCGCCAGCAGGCAGGAAGCCACTGAAGCTTTCTTT

j_gene: TRBJ1-1
abundance: NA
v_gene: TRBV20-1
d_gene: NA
CDR3aa: CSARQDSEAFF
CDR3nt: TGCAGTGCTAGACAGGACAGTGAAGCTTTCTTT

j_gene: TRBJ2-2
abundance: NA
v_gene: TRBV5-1
d_gene: NA
CDR3aa: CASSFGQNTGELFF
CDR3nt: TGCGCCAGCAGCTTTGGACAGAACACCGGGGAGCTGTTTTTT

j_gene: TRBJ1-2
abundance: NA
v_gene: TRBV4-1
d_gene: TRBD1
CDR3aa: CASSRDRVGGYTF
CDR3nt: TGCGCCAGCAGTCGAGACAGGGTAGGCGGCTACACCTTC

j_gene: TRBJ2-4
abundance: NA
v_gene: TRBV6-5
d_gene: NA
CDR3aa: CASSPVFGADIQYF
CDR3nt: TGTGCCAGCAGCCCCGTGTTCGGGGCGGACATTCAGTACTTC

j_gene: TRBJ1-2
abundance: NA
v_gene: TRBV28
d_gene: NA
CDR3aa: CASSLGGSSNYGYTF
CDR3nt: TGTGCCAGCAGTTTAGGGGGCTCCTCTAACTATGGCTACACCTTC

j_gene: TRBJ2-1
abundance: once
v_gene: TRBV5-4
d_gene: NA
CDR3aa: CASSTGPPDEQFF
CDR3nt: TGTGCCAGCAGCACGGGACCCCCCGATGAGCAGTTCTTC

j_gene: TRBJ2-7
abundance: NA
v_gene: TRBV7-8
d_gene: NA
CDR3aa: CASSSMGGQKHSYEQYF
CDR3nt: TGTGCCAGCAGCTCCATGGGGGGACAAAAGCACTCCTACGAGCAGTACTTC

j_gene: TRBJ1-5
abundance: NA
v_gene: TRBV28
d_gene: NA
CDR3aa: CASSLAGIDGNQPQHF
CDR3nt: TGTGCCAGCAGTTTGGCCGGGATAGACGGCAATCAGCCCCAGCATTTT

j_gene: TRBJ1-1
abundance: NA
v_gene: TRBV4-2
d_gene: TRBD1
CDR3aa: CASSRQGPEAFF
CDR3nt: TGTGCCAGCAGCCGACAGGGCCCTGAAGCTTTCTTT

j_gene: TRBJ2-7
abundance: NA
v_gene: TRBV2
d_gene: NA
CDR3aa: CASSEFYEQYF
CDR3nt: TGTGCCAGCAGTGAGTTCTACGAGCAGTACTTC

j_gene: TRBJ1-1
abundance: NA
v_gene: TRBV5-1
d_gene: NA
CDR3aa: CASSLEQSRYAFF
CDR3nt: TGCGCCAGCAGCTTGGAACAGAGTCGGTATGCTTTCTTT

j_gene: TRBJ1-1
abundance: NA
v_gene: TRBV28
d_gene: TRBD1
CDR3aa: CASSSRQGASIEAFF
CDR3nt: TGTGCCAGCAGTTCCCGACAGGGGGCGTCAATCGAAGCTTTCTTT

j_gene: TRBJ2-1
abundance: NA
v_gene: TRBV18
d_gene: NA
CDR3aa: CASSPGLGVEQFF
CDR3nt: TGTGCCAGCTCACCAGGGTTGGGGGTTGAGCAGTTCTTC

j_gene: TRBJ2-1
abundance: NA
v_gene: TRBV28
d_gene: NA
CDR3aa: CASSLSTYSRPEQFF
CDR3nt: TGTGCCAGCAGTTTATCGACTTACTCCCGACCCGAGCAGTTCTTC

j_gene: TRBJ2-1
abundance: NA
v_gene: TRBV19
d_gene: NA
CDR3aa: CASSMGRLSYNEQFF
CDR3nt: TGTGCCAGTAGTATGGGACGGTTATCCTACAATGAGCAGTTCTTC

j_gene: TRBJ1-1
abundance: once
v_gene: TRBV2
d_gene: NA
CDR3aa: CASIDGRSRPEAFF
CDR3nt: TGTGCCAGCATCGATGGGAGATCTCGGCCCGAAGCTTTCTTT

j_gene: TRBJ2-7
abundance: NA
v_gene: TRBV6-1
d_gene: NA
CDR3aa: CASSEVFYEQYF
CDR3nt: TGTGCCAGCAGTGAAGTTTTCTACGAGCAGTACTTC

j_gene: TRBJ2-7
abundance: few
v_gene: TRBV7-2
d_gene: TRBD2
CDR3aa: CASTSPGGLGHEQYF
CDR3nt: TGTGCCAGCACCTCACCCGGGGGACTAGGCCACGAGCAGTACTTC

j_gene: TRBJ1-5
abundance: NA
v_gene: TRBV7-9
d_gene: TRBD1
CDR3aa: CASSPSGGQGAIQPQHF
CDR3nt: TGTGCCAGCAGCCCTTCGGGCGGACAGGGGGCAATTCAGCCCCAGCATTTT

j_gene: TRBJ2-1
abundance: NA
v_gene: TRBV27
d_gene: NA
CDR3aa: CASSLGTPAKQFF
CDR3nt: TGTGCCAGCAGTCTAGGGACTCCAGCTAAGCAGTTCTTC

j_gene: TRBJ2-7
abundance: NA
v_gene: TRBV4-2
d_gene: NA
CDR3aa: CASSQEPAPEGYEQYF
CDR3nt: TGTGCCAGCAGCCAAGAACCAGCTCCGGAGGGTTACGAGCAGTACTTC

j_gene: TRBJ2-3
abundance: NA
v_gene: TRBV9
d_gene: TRBD2
CDR3aa: CASSAGLAVSTDTQYF
CDR3nt: TGTGCCAGCAGTGCGGGACTAGCGGTGAGCACAGATACGCAGTATTTT

j_gene: TRBJ2-7
abundance: NA
v_gene: TRBV11-2
d_gene: TRBD1
CDR3aa: CASSSGQGIHYEQYF
CDR3nt: TGTGCCAGCAGTTCGGGACAGGGGATACACTACGAGCAGTACTTC

j_gene: TRBJ2-2
abundance: NA
v_gene: TRBV9
d_gene: TRBD1
CDR3aa: CASSVGHQGAGELFF
CDR3nt: TGTGCCAGCAGCGTAGGACACCAGGGGGCCGGGGAGCTGTTTTTT

j_gene: TRBJ1-1
abundance: NA
v_gene: TRBV6-5
d_gene: NA
CDR3aa: CASRGGPEAFF
CDR3nt: TGTGCCAGCCGTGGGGGACCTGAAGCTTTCTTT

j_gene: TRBJ2-7
abundance: NA
v_gene: TRBV28
d_gene: TRBD2
CDR3aa: CASSLPSGSSYEQYF
CDR3nt: TGTGCCAGCAGTTTACCTAGCGGGAGCTCCTACGAGCAGTACTTC

j_gene: TRBJ2-7
abundance: NA
v_gene: TRBV4-1
d_gene: TRBD2
CDR3aa: CASSQDATSGSGEQYF
CDR3nt: TGCGCCAGCAGCCAAGATGCCACTAGCGGGAGCGGCGAGCAGTACTTC

j_gene: TRBJ2-7
abundance: NA
v_gene: TRBV5-4
d_gene: NA
CDR3aa: CATNRRGRGRAGEQYF
CDR3nt: TGTGCCACAAACCGCAGGGGCAGGGGGAGGGCCGGGGAGCAGTACTTC

j_gene: TRBJ1-1
abundance: NA
v_gene: TRBV28
d_gene: TRBD1
CDR3aa: CASRRDSYTEAFF
CDR3nt: TGTGCCAGCAGGAGGGACAGCTACACTGAAGCTTTCTTT

j_gene: TRBJ2-1
abundance: NA
v_gene: TRBV11-2
d_gene: TRBD2
CDR3aa: CASSSSGTSGRNWDNEQFF
CDR3nt: TGTGCCAGCAGCTCCTCCGGGACTAGCGGGAGGAACTGGGACAATGAGCAGTTCTTC

j_gene: TRBJ2-1
abundance: NA
v_gene: TRBV5-1
d_gene: TRBD2
CDR3aa: CASSSVQAGVGSYNEQFF
CDR3nt: TGCGCCAGCAGCTCTGTCCAGGCGGGAGTGGGCTCCTACAATGAGCAGTTCTTC

j_gene: TRBJ2-1
abundance: NA
v_gene: TRBV29-1
d_gene: NA
CDR3aa: CSVEELTALIF
CDR3nt: TGCAGCGTTGAAGAATTGACGGCATTGATCTTC

j_gene: TRBJ2-2
abundance: NA
v_gene: TRBV5-4
d_gene: NA
CDR3aa: CASSLGSRGNTGELFF
CDR3nt: TGTGCCAGCAGCTTGGGTTCCAGGGGCAACACCGGGGAGCTGTTTTTT

j_gene: TRBJ1-5
abundance: NA
v_gene: TRBV18
d_gene: NA
CDR3aa: CASSPGDQPQHF
CDR3nt: TGTGCCAGCTCTCCGGGCGATCAGCCCCAGCATTTT

j_gene: TRBJ2-7
abundance: once
v_gene: TRBV18
d_gene: NA
CDR3aa: CASSHGDGYEQYF
CDR3nt: TGTGCCAGCTCACACGGGGACGGATACGAGCAGTACTTC

j_gene: TRBJ1-1
abundance: many
v_gene: TRBV9
d_gene: NA
CDR3aa: CASSVTFGMNTEAFF
CDR3nt: TGTGCCAGCAGCGTAACATTCGGAATGAACACTGAAGCTTTCTTT

j_gene: TRBJ2-7
abundance: NA
v_gene: TRBV18
d_gene: NA
CDR3aa: CASSPPESRNEQYF
CDR3nt: TGTGCCAGCTCACCCCCCGAGTCTCGGAACGAGCAGTACTTC

j_gene: TRBJ2-6
abundance: NA
v_gene: TRBV30
d_gene: NA
CDR3aa: CAWRVPGANVLTF
CDR3nt: TGTGCCTGGAGGGTCCCCGGGGCCAACGTCCTGACTTTC

j_gene: TRBJ1-1
abundance: many
v_gene: TRBV19
d_gene: NA
CDR3aa: CATIGQSFEAFF
CDR3nt: TGTGCCACCATAGGACAGAGCTTTGAAGCTTTCTTT

j_gene: TRBJ2-1
abundance: NA
v_gene: TRBV11-1
d_gene: TRBD1
CDR3aa: CASSFYRDSNEQFF
CDR3nt: TGTGCCAGCAGCTTTTACCGGGACAGCAATGAGCAGTTCTTC

j_gene: TRBJ1-2
abundance: NA
v_gene: TRBV28
d_gene: NA
CDR3aa: CASKAGGANYGYTF
CDR3nt: TGTGCCAGCAAGGCTGGGGGCGCTAACTATGGCTACACCTTC

j_gene: TRBJ2-2
abundance: NA
v_gene: TRBV7-3
d_gene: TRBD1
CDR3aa: CASSLDRVVGELFF
CDR3nt: TGTGCCAGCTCTTTGGACAGGGTGGTCGGGGAGCTGTTTTTT

j_gene: TRBJ2-1
abundance: NA
v_gene: TRBV2
d_gene: NA
CDR3aa: CASSVERSLYNEQFF
CDR3nt: TGTGCCAGCAGTGTAGAGCGGAGTCTCTACAATGAGCAGTTCTTC

j_gene: TRBJ2-3
abundance: NA
v_gene: TRBV9
d_gene: NA
CDR3aa: CASSPSGDTQYF
CDR3nt: TGTGCCAGCAGTCCCTCGGGAGATACGCAGTATTTT

j_gene: TRBJ2-5
abundance: NA
v_gene: TRBV29-1
d_gene: TRBD2
CDR3aa: CSVVNTGGEETQYF
CDR3nt: TGCAGCGTTGTGAATACGGGAGGGGAGGAGACCCAGTACTTC

j_gene: TRBJ2-3
abundance: NA
v_gene: TRBV27
d_gene: NA
CDR3aa: CASSLLGGRASADTQYF
CDR3nt: TGTGCCAGCAGTTTACTTGGGGGGAGAGCCTCGGCGGATACGCAGTATTTT

j_gene: TRBJ1-1
abundance: NA
v_gene: TRBV10-3
d_gene: NA
CDR3aa: CAISENRNTEAFF
CDR3nt: TGTGCCATCAGTGAGAACAGGAACACTGAAGCTTTCTTT

j_gene: TRBJ1-1
abundance: NA
v_gene: TRBV19
d_gene: TRBD1
CDR3aa: CASSTTGGTEAFF
CDR3nt: TGTGCCAGTAGTACCACAGGGGGCACTGAAGCTTTCTTT

j_gene: TRBJ2-7
abundance: NA
v_gene: TRBV19
d_gene: NA
CDR3aa: CASKTGHLEYEQYF
CDR3nt: TGTGCCAGTAAGACAGGCCACCTAGAATACGAGCAGTACTTC